Listed here are 10 T cell receptor beta chains from one sample, sequenced in a study of cytomegalovirus exposure and HLA in healthy donors. The PCR ran on 60 Vbeta and 13 Jbeta primers. TCRdb's copy holds only in-frame clones and misses some; the assay was immunoSEQ multiplex PCR. The table lists 150,000 to 200,000 clones, 81% of them singletons. Sequencing was performed on PBMCs. The source is a man aged 45 to 65 in good health and CMV-seropositive.

The count of this clone is one. The genes are TRBV7-2 and TRBJ2-5, with 10 positions matching TRBD2. The germline gives CDR1 SGHTA, CDR2 FQGNSA. The CDR3 loop spans 15 amino acids. Trimming cost V 2 bases and J 5 bases; bases outside gene matches: 5. The CDR3 bases are TGTGCCAGCAGCTTACAGCGGGGGGGTGGTGAGACCCAGTACTTC. Encoded protein: CASSLQRGGGETQYF.

In this sample, this clone turned up once. The chain couples TRBV11-1 to TRBJ2-2, with 10 positions matching TRBD2. The V segment lost 4 bases and the J segment 3 bases; nucleotides outside the gene matches: 5. CDR1 is SGHAT and CDR2 is FQDESV in the germline V gene (reference sequence). This CDR3 region has 16 residues. CDR3 DNA: TGTGCCAGCAGCTCAAATAGCGGGAGGTACACCGGGGAGCTGTTTTTT. Protein sequence: CASSSNSGRYTGELFF.

The chain has TRBV18 and TRBJ2-1; D ambiguous. Germline CDR1 reads KGHSH; CDR2 reads LQKENI. This CDR3 spans 13 amino acids. The germline V and J ends were trimmed by 0 bases and 4 bases, with 4 bases remaining between them. The CDR3, as DNA: TGTGCCAGCTCACCACCGGAGTACAATGAGCAGTTCTTC. It specifies CASSPPEYNEQFF.

This chain links TRBV27 with TRBJ2-2; 10 positions match TRBD1. The CDR3 loop spans 20 amino acids. Germline V CDR1 and CDR2: MNHEY, SMNVEV (reference sequence). V was pared by 0 bases and J by 4 bases, with 14 bases of the junction left unmatched. In DNA form, the CDR3 reads TGTGCCAGCAGTTTATCGCCTCTTCGCCGGGACAGGGGAATCACCGGGGAGCTGTTTTTT. Translated, it gives CASSLSPLRRDRGITGELFF.

The V gene is TRBV10-1, the J gene TRBJ2-7; TRBD2 is a possible D gene (5 bases). Germline CDR1 WNHNN, CDR2 SYGVQD (reference sequence). V was pared by 2 bases and J by 6 bases, with 14 bases between. The CDR3 is 14 residues long. CDR3 nucleotide sequence: TGCGCCAGCAGTGAGGGCGGACTGGGCCGCGAGCAGTACTTC. Translating gives CASSEGGLGREQYF.

This clone was observed a handful of times. This chain connects TRBV6-5 to TRBJ1-5; 7 positions agree with TRBD1. The CDR3 is 13 residues long. After removal of 6 bases from V and 4 bases from J, the junction contained 3 bases not matched to a gene. The germline V gene has CDR1 MNHEY and CDR2 SVGAGI. CDR3 bases: TGTGCCAGCAGGATGACAGGGAATCAGCCCCAGCATTTT. It encodes CASRMTGNQPQHF.

The count of this clone is one. The chain carries TRBV5-6 and TRBJ2-7, with D maybe TRBD1 (6 bases). The CDR3 totals 14 residues. V dropped 3 bases and J dropped 2 bases, with 12 bases sitting between them. The germline CDR1 and CDR2 sequences are SGHDT and YYEEEE. The DNA of the CDR3 is TGTGCCAGCAGCTCCCTGACAGGAGCCTACGAGCAGTACTTC. It specifies CASSSLTGAYEQYF.

The V and J genes are TRBV5-1 and TRBJ2-1, with 7 bases aligning to TRBD1. The J segment lost 10 bases and the V segment lost 5 bases, leaving 12 bases of the junction unmatched. Germline-derived CDR1 and CDR2 are SGHRS and YFSETQ. The CDR3 has 14 residues. This CDR3 is CASSLTWTGGEQFF. In nucleotides, the CDR3 is TGCGCCAGCAGTTTAACCTGGACAGGCGGAGAGCAGTTCTTC.

This clone was picked up a small number of times. The chain links TRBV9 to TRBJ1-4; D is ambiguous. There are 15 residues in the CDR3. Trimming removed 0 bases at V and 8 bases at J, with 14 bases between. In germline, CDR1 is SGDLS, CDR2 YYNGEE. CDR3 DNA sequence: TGTGCCAGCAGCGTAGAAGGCACTTCGGGAGAAAAACTGTTTTTT. Encoded protein: CASSVEGTSGEKLFF.

CDR3 residues: CASSGTGRDYGYTF. Here the CDR3 DNA reads TGTGCCAGCAGCGGGACAGGGCGGGACTATGGCTACACCTTC. The gene calls are TRBV7-9 and TRBJ1-2; 9 nucleotides line up with TRBD1. With V trimmed by 5 bases and J by 3 bases, 4 bases remained unmatched. This CDR3 region has 14 residues. CDR1 is SEHNR and CDR2 is FQNEAQ in the germline V gene (reference sequence).